Below are 23 T cell receptor beta chains sequenced from a single sample in a study of human thymus T cells. Sequencing was performed with immunoSEQ multiplex PCR; in TCRdb, only in-frame clones are kept and a portion is missing. Of tens of thousands of clones listed, roughly 94% are singletons. Resections obtained during corrective heart surgery supplied the thymus tissue. Sequencing input: thymus tissue. Source of these receptors: a girl less than two years old with a congenital heart defect but otherwise immunologically healthy.

The genes are TRBV5-4 and TRBJ1-2; D might be TRBD1 (5 bases). Germline CDR1 reads SGHNT; CDR2 reads YYREEE (reference sequence). Trimming took 0 bases from V and 8 from J, leaving 20 bases between them. The CDR3 has 16 amino acids. CDR3 bases: TGTGCCAGCAGCTTGGAGTTCGGTGGGACGGCTCTAGGCTACACCTTC. This codes for CASSLEFGGTALGYTF.

The chain has TRBV27 and TRBJ1-5, with D perhaps TRBD1 (6 bases). Trimming left V 6 bases short and J 1 base short, with 19 bases between. In germline, CDR1 is MNHEY, CDR2 SMNVEV (reference sequence). The CDR3 loop spans 17 amino acids. CDR3 residues: CASSAGGRGWSNQPQHF. The CDR3 bases are TGTGCCAGCAGCGCCGGGGGCAGGGGATGGAGCAATCAGCCCCAGCATTTT.

The chain is built from TRBV2 and TRBJ2-7; the D is unclear. This CDR3 has 13 amino acids. Between the trimmed V and J ends, which lost 11 bases and 2 bases, there was a span of 16 bases. Germline assignment: CDR1 SNHLY and CDR2 FYNNEI. DNA for the CDR3: TGTGCCTCCTACCCCGGTGGACCCTACGAGCAGTACTTC. Protein: CASYPGGPYEQYF.

This chain links TRBV28 with TRBJ2-7, with a tentative D call TRBD2 (6 bases). Trimming removed 10 bases from V and 2 bases from J, with 36 bases in between. The V gene's germline CDR1 is MDHEN and CDR2 SYDVKM. This CDR3 region has 20 residues. CDR3: CATLGLTGKTTLNIPYEQYF. CDR3 DNA: TGTGCCACCCTTGGACTAACAGGCAAGACGACTCTCAATATACCCTACGAGCAGTACTTC.

The chain combines TRBV4-1 with TRBJ2-7; D unclear. The ends were cut back, 4 bases at V and 7 bases at J, with 26 bases in the middle. CDR3 length equals 17 residues. Germline assignment: CDR1 MGHRA and CDR2 YSYEKL. The CDR3 nucleotides read TGCGCCAGCAGCCCGATCGGCCACGGGCCCACCGCCTTTGAGCAGTACTTC. Translated: CASSPIGHGPTAFEQYF.

The chain uses TRBV28 and TRBJ1-1; D gene uncertain. The germline V gene has CDR1 MDHEN and CDR2 SYDVKM. This CDR3 spans 13 amino acids. Trimming removed 1 base at V and 10 bases at J, with 13 bases between. The CDR3 nucleotides read TGTGCCAGCAGTTTATCAGCATTATGGGGAGCTTTCTTT. It codes for CASSLSALWGAFF.

Only one count was recorded for this clone. This rearrangement joins TRBV11-2 to TRBJ1-2; no clear D. This CDR3 contains 18 residues. V lost 5 bases to trimming and J lost 0 bases, with 22 bases between them. Germline CDR1 and CDR2: SGHAT and FQNNGV. The CDR3 loop reads CASSPQVYDTKANYGYTF. CDR3 nucleotides: TGTGCCAGCAGCCCCCAGGTCTACGACACTAAAGCTAACTATGGCTACACCTTC.

V usage is TRBV29-1 and J usage is TRBJ2-7; TRBD2 might be the D (6 bases). Trimming shortened V by 4 bases and J by 3 bases, and 16 bases separated the two germline ends. This CDR3 is 14 amino acids long. From germline, CDR1 is SQVTM and CDR2 ANQGSEA. CDR3 amino acids: CSVAVDYRGYEQYF. Written as DNA, the CDR3 is TGCAGCGTTGCGGTGGACTATAGAGGCTACGAGCAGTACTTC.

The J gene is TRBJ1-4, the V gene TRBV29-1; the D is unclear. Trimming removed 0 bases from V and 5 bases from J, with 13 bases in between. The CDR3 has 15 amino acids. The germline CDR1 and CDR2 sequences are SQVTM and ANQGSEA. The CDR3, as DNA: TGCAGCGTTGAAGATCGCGGCCACCAGAATGAAAAACTGTTTTTT. Translation gives CSVEDRGHQNEKLFF.

The chain uses TRBV7-9 and TRBJ1-5; D is possibly TRBD1 (5 bases). Germline values: CDR1 SEHNR, CDR2 FQNEAQ (reference sequence). V shed 4 bases and J shed 6 bases, with 19 bases lying between them. This CDR3 spans 16 amino acids. In DNA, the CDR3 is TGTGCCAGCAGCTATTCAAGGGGTACTCCCTCTCAGCCCCAGCATTTT. Protein: CASSYSRGTPSQPQHF.

Remarks on this clone: The junction departs from the called germline gene at one end, perhaps through a read error. V usage is TRBV27 and J usage is TRBJ1-1; tentatively, D is TRBD1 (6 bases). The CDR3 is 16 residues long. Germline V CDR1 and CDR2: MNHEY, SMNVEV (reference sequence). The chain's CDR3 is CASSLSPKQGVTEAFF. The CDR3 nucleotides are TGTGCCAGCAGTCTATCCCCTAAACAGGGCGTCACTGAAGCTTTCTTT.

This rearrangement joins TRBV5-1 to TRBJ2-5; 12 bases align to TRBD2. Germline values: CDR1 SGHRS, CDR2 YFSETQ. V shed 4 bases, J shed 2 bases, and the junction held 12 bases outside the gene matches. This CDR3 has 18 amino acids. CDR3 coding DNA: TGCGCCAGCAGCCCGAGGCTAGCGGGAGGGCCGGGACAAGAGACCCAGTACTTC. It encodes CASSPRLAGGPGQETQYF.

CDR3 coding DNA: TGCGCCAGCATCCTCGTGGGACAGGGTGTGTACGAGCAGTACTTC. Encoded protein: CASILVGQGVYEQYF. V is TRBV5-1 and J is TRBJ2-7; 9 bases match TRBD1. The germline V gene has CDR1 SGHRS and CDR2 YFSETQ. The CDR3 covers 15 residues. V shed 6 bases, J shed 4 bases, and the junction held 11 bases outside the gene matches.

The rearrangement uses TRBV4-1 and TRBJ2-1; 9 nucleotides match TRBD2. J gave up 8 bases and V 1 base, and 12 bases lay outside the gene matches. This CDR3 has 17 residues. The germline CDR1 and CDR2 sequences are MGHRA and YSYEKL. The CDR3 DNA is TGCGCCAGCAGCCAAGGAAGGGTGGCTAGCGGGATTGATGAGCAGTTCTTC. Its translation: CASSQGRVASGIDEQFF.

The chain has TRBV19 and TRBJ2-2; D is undetermined. The CDR3 runs 13 residues. With 0 bases removed from V and 3 bases from J, the gap between germline ends came to 2 bases. From germline, CDR1 is LNHDA and CDR2 SQIVND (reference sequence). The CDR3, as DNA: TGTGCCAGTAGTATAGAGGACACCGGGGAGCTGTTTTTT. This translates into CASSIEDTGELFF.

Concerning this clone: A junction boundary mismatches the germline segment, possibly from a read error. The gene calls are TRBV6-6 and TRBJ1-5; D is unresolved. Germline CDR1 is MNHNY and CDR2 is SVGAGI (reference sequence). The CDR3 contains 14 residues. The CDR3 loop is CASSPHRYNEPQHF. The CDR3 coding sequence is TGTGCCAGCAGTCCTCACCGATACAATGAGCCCCAGCATTTT.

The chain carries TRBV5-1 and TRBJ2-1; tentatively, D is TRBD2 (6 bases). V gave up 4 bases and J gave up 15 bases, with 20 bases separating them. Germline assignment: CDR1 SGHRS and CDR2 YFSETQ. This CDR3 has 13 amino acids. The CDR3 reads CASSQLLGGSAFF. In nucleotides, the CDR3 is TGCGCCAGCAGCCAATTATTGGGAGGATCAGCGTTCTTC.

This sequence joins TRBV30 and TRBJ1-1; tentatively, D is TRBD1 (5 bases). CDR3 length: 14 amino acids. The ends were cut back, 4 bases at V and 5 bases at J, with 17 bases in the middle. Germline CDR1 GTSNPN, CDR2 SVGIG (reference sequence). CDR3 nucleotides: TGTGCCTGGATCATCAGGGCGGGGATGACTGAAGCTTTCTTT. Translation: CAWIIRAGMTEAFF.

The CDR3 DNA sequence: TGTGCCAGGAACGGGACAGCTTACAATGAGCAGTTCTTC. It codes for CARNGTAYNEQFF. The genes are TRBV2 and TRBJ2-1; 7 bases fit TRBD1. This CDR3 is built from 13 residues. CDR1 and CDR2 (germline): SNHLY, FYNNEI. V trimming: 9 bases; J trimming: 4 bases; junction bases outside the gene matches: 6.

The V gene is TRBV19, the J gene TRBJ1-5; maybe TRBD1 (6 bases). The CDR3 totals 17 residues. CDR1 and CDR2 from the germline V gene are LNHDA and SQIVND (reference sequence). V lost 6 bases and J lost 2, with 20 bases in between. The CDR3 reads CASSPSRGRVGNQPQHF. DNA of the CDR3: TGTGCCAGTAGCCCATCCCGGGGGCGCGTTGGCAATCAGCCCCAGCATTTT.

The rearrangement joins TRBV4-2 to TRBJ2-1; TRBD2 agrees at 8 bases. Trimming took 0 bases from V and 0 from J; bases not matched to a gene: 13. The CDR3 contains 20 residues. CDR1 is LGHNA, CDR2 YNFKEQ, per germline. This chain's CDR3 is CASSQDRYGRALSSYNEQFF. In nucleotides, the CDR3 is TGTGCCAGCAGCCAAGATCGGTACGGGAGGGCCCTTAGCTCCTACAATGAGCAGTTCTTC.

The rearrangement joins TRBV27 to TRBJ1-5; perhaps TRBD1 as D (6 bases). This CDR3 has 17 amino acids. Germline-derived CDR1 and CDR2 are MNHEY and SMNVEV (reference sequence). V lost 5 bases, J lost 5 bases, and 22 bases lay in between. The CDR3 coding sequence is TGTGCCAGCAGTCCTCGGCCAGGAGGGGGGCCTCATCAGCCCCAGCATTTT. As protein: CASSPRPGGGPHQPQHF.

The V and J genes are TRBV4-1 and TRBJ2-7; D possibly corresponds to TRBD2 (5 bases). The CDR3 has 15 residues. CDR1 MGHRA and CDR2 YSYEKL come from the germline V gene. V lost 4 bases and J lost 0, with 13 bases in between. The CDR3 is CASSPTFSASYEQYF. In nucleotides, the CDR3 is TGCGCCAGCAGCCCGACGTTTAGCGCCTCCTACGAGCAGTACTTC.